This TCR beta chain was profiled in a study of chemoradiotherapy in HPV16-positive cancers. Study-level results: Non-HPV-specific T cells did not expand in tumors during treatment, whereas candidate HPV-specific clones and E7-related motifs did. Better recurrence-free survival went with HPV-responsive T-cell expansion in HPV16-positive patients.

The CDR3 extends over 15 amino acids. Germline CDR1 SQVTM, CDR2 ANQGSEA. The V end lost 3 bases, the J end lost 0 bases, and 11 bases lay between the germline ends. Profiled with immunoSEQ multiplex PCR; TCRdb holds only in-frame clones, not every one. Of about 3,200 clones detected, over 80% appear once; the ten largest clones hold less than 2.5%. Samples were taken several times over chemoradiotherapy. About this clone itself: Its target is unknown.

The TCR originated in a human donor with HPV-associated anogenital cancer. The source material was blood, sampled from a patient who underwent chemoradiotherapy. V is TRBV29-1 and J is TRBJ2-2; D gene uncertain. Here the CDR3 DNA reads TGCAGCGTTGACGCCCCGACGGCGAACACCGGGGAGCTGTTTTTT. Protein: CSVDAPTANTGELFF.